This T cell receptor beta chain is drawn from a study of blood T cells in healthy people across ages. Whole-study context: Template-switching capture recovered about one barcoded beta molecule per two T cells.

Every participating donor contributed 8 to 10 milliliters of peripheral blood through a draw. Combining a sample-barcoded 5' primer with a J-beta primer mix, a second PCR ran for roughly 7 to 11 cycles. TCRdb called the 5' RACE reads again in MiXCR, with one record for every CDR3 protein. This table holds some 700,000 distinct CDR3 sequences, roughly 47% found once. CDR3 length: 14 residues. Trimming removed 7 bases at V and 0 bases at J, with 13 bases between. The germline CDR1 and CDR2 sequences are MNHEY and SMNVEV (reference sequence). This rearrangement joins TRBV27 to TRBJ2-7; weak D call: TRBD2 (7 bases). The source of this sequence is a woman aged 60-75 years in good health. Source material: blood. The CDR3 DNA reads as TGTGCCAGCAAGAGGGGGGGGAGCTCCTACGAGCAGTACTTC. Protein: CASKRGGSSYEQYF.